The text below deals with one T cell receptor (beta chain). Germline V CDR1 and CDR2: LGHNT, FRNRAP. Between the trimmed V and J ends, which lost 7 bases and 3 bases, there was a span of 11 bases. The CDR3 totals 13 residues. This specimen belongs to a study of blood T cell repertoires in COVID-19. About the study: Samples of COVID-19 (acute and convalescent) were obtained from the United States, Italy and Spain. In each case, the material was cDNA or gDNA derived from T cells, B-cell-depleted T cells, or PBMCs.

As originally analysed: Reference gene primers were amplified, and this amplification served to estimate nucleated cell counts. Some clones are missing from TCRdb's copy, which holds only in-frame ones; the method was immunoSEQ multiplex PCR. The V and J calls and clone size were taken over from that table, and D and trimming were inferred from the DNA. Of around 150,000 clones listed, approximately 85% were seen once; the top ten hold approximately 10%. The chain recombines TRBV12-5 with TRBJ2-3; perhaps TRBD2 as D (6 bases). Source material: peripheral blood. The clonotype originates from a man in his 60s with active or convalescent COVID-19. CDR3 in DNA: TGTGCTAGTGCCCTCGGAGGGACAGATACGCAGTATTTT. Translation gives CASALGGTDTQYF.